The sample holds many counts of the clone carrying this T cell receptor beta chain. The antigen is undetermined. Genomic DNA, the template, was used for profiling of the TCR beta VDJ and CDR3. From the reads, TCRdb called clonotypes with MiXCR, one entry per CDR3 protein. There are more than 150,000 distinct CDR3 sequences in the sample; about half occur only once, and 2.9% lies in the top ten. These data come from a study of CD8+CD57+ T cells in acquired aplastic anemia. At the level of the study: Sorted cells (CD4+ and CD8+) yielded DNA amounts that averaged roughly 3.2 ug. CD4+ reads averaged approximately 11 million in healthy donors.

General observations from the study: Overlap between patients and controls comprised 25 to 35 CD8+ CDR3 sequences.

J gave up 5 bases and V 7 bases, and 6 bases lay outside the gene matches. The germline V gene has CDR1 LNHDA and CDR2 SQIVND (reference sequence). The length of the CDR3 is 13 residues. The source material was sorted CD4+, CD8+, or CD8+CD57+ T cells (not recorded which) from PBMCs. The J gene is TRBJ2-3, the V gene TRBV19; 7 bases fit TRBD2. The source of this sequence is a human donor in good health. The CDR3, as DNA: TGTGCCAGTAACTTCCGCGGGAGAGATACGCAGTATTTT. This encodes CASNFRGRDTQYF.